The clone carrying this T cell receptor (beta chain) was seen repeatedly, ten times or more. Antigen: not known. CDR3 length: 14 amino acids. V lost 0 bases and J 6 bases, leaving 9 bases between the germline ends. CDR1 and CDR2 from the germline V gene are DFQATT and SNEGSKA (reference sequence). The data stem from a study of identical twins. General observations from the study: Alpha sequences that were out-of-frame and twin-shared showed an excess of low generation probability. Models predicted too little out-of-frame TCR alpha sharing in monozygotic twins.

cDNA carried unique molecular identifiers, and a universal primer site was added by template switching. Via MiXCR, TCRdb re-called the 5' RACE reads, giving one row per CDR3 protein. The profile covers roughly 630,000 distinct CDR3 sequences, with just over 7% appearing a single time and 1.5% to 2% taken by the ten largest. Healthy Caucasians alone served as donors. This sample was shared with a second study, whose subject was yellow fever vaccine responses in identical twins.

The sample consisted of PBMCs. The TCR was taken from a woman under 30 in good health. The rearrangement links TRBV20-1 to TRBJ1-6; D perhaps matches TRBD1 (5 bases). The CDR3 nucleotides read TGCAGTGCTAGAGAAGGTAGGGGTAATTCACCCCTCCACTTT. Translated, it gives CSAREGRGNSPLHF.